Presented here are 18 T cell receptor beta chains from one specimen sequenced in a study of ipilimumab plus nivolumab after autologous stem cell transplantation. Profiled with immunoSEQ multiplex PCR; TCRdb holds only in-frame clones, not every one. This table has about 17,000 clones, approximately 80% appearing once. The starting material was PBMCs, obtained in a trial of ipilimumab plus nivolumab as post-transplant consolidation. These receptors came from a male donor with diffuse large B-cell lymphoma.

The V gene is TRBV4-1, the J gene TRBJ2-5, with a possible D match to TRBD2 (6 bases). The ends were cut back, 0 bases at V and 4 bases at J, with 15 bases in the middle. This CDR3 contains 16 residues. Looked up from germline, CDR1 is MGHRA and CDR2 is YSYEKL. CDR3 in DNA: TGCGCCAGCAGCCAAGAAAGGCAGGGAGGTCGAGAGACCCAGTACTTC. Residues: CASSQERQGGRETQYF.

The gene calls are TRBV28 and TRBJ1-5; maybe TRBD1 (5 bases). Germline assignment: CDR1 MDHEN and CDR2 SYDVKM. The CDR3 consists of 15 residues. V lost 2 bases to trimming and J lost 3 bases, with 11 bases between them. For the CDR3, the DNA is TGTGCCAGCAGTTTACCACAGGCCCACAATCAGCCCCAGCATTTT. It is translated as CASSLPQAHNQPQHF.

The CDR3 protein is CSVDHNYGYTF. The CDR3 coding sequence is TGCAGCGTAGACCACAACTATGGCTACACCTTC. The chain uses TRBV29-1 and TRBJ1-2, with D unclear. The CDR3 spans 11 residues. Germline V gene sequence: CDR1 SQVTM, CDR2 ANQGSEA. V was shortened by 6 bases and J by 2 bases, with 7 bases between the two germline ends.

The gene calls are TRBV5-4 and TRBJ1-1, with 8 bases fitting TRBD1. Germline assignment: CDR1 SGHNT and CDR2 YYREEE (reference sequence). This CDR3 has 15 residues. V shed 3 bases, J shed 3 bases, and the junction held 7 bases outside the gene matches. CDR3 region: CASSSGGVGDTEAFF. The CDR3 DNA sequence: TGTGCCAGCAGCTCAGGGGGCGTTGGGGACACTGAAGCTTTCTTT.

V gene TRBV9 combines with J gene TRBJ2-1, with D tentatively TRBD2 (6 bases). CDR1 is SGDLS, CDR2 YYNGEE, per germline. CDR3 size: 15 residues. Trimming pared 2 bases from V and 4 bases from J, leaving 13 bases between. Written as DNA, the CDR3 is TGTGCCAGCAGCGTGGTCGGGGACTCTTACAATGAGCAGTTCTTC. Translated: CASSVVGDSYNEQFF.

J is TRBJ2-2 and V is TRBV30; 8 bases map to TRBD1. The CDR3 sequence is 13 residues long. The V segment lost 4 bases and the J segment 4 bases; nucleotides outside the gene matches: 2. CDR1 and CDR2 from the germline V gene are GTSNPN and SVGIG (reference sequence). As DNA, the CDR3 is TGTGCCTGGAACAGGGGGACCACCGGGGAGCTGTTTTTT. Its protein is CAWNRGTTGELFF.

This clone is a singleton in its sample. The rearrangement joins TRBV27 to TRBJ1-6; D remains unclear. The length of the CDR3 is 16 residues. V was shortened by 5 bases and J by 0 bases, with 11 bases between the two germline ends. CDR1 and CDR2 (germline): MNHEY, SMNVEV (reference sequence). The CDR3 bases are TGTGCCAGCAGTAGCGACAAAGCCTCCTATAATTCACCCCTCCACTTT. Protein product: CASSSDKASYNSPLHF.

V is TRBV27 and J is TRBJ2-7; D may match TRBD1 or TRBD2 (5 bases each). This CDR3 has 14 amino acids. Germline loops: CDR1 MNHEY, CDR2 SMNVEV (reference sequence). Trimming took off 5 bases at V and 4 bases at J, with 15 bases between the two ends. The CDR3 region has the DNA TGTGCCAGCAGTCCCTCGGGACGGCAATACGAGCAGTACTTC. It yields the protein CASSPSGRQYEQYF.

The chain uses TRBV7-8 and TRBJ1-2; weak D call: TRBD1 (5 bases). With 5 bases removed from V and 6 bases from J, the gap between germline ends came to 22 bases. The CDR3 has 16 amino acids. CDR1 and CDR2 (germline): SGHVS, FQNEAQ. DNA for the CDR3: TGTGCCAGCAGCCCCCGAGTGGGACCTTCATTGGATGGCTACACCTTC. This gives the protein CASSPRVGPSLDGYTF.

The CDR3 DNA reads as TGCGCCAGCAGCTTAGACAGGGGACGTGAGCAGTACTTC. Translation gives CASSLDRGREQYF. V is TRBV5-1 and J is TRBJ2-7; 8 bases agree with TRBD1. Germline CDR1 and CDR2: SGHRS and YFSETQ. V gave up 2 bases and J gave up 7 bases; unmatched junction bases: 5. The CDR3 runs 13 residues.

The chain combines TRBV5-4 with TRBJ1-4; a possible D gene is TRBD1 (6 bases). Per the germline V gene, CDR1 is SGHNT and CDR2 is YYREEE (reference sequence). V was clipped by 0 bases and J by 8 bases, with 11 bases between them. This CDR3 comprises 14 residues. The CDR3 DNA reads TGTGCCAGCAGCTTGGCAGGGGCTGGAGAAAAACTGTTTTTT. Amino acid sequence: CASSLAGAGEKLFF.

The chain employs TRBV5-1 and TRBJ1-1; D perhaps matches TRBD1 (5 bases). The germline gives CDR1 SGHRS, CDR2 YFSETQ. The V gene lost 5 bases and the J gene lost 2 bases, with 10 bases spanning the gap. The CDR3 length is 13 residues. The CDR3 protein is CASRTETNTEAFF. CDR3 nucleotide sequence: TGCGCCAGCAGGACAGAAACAAACACTGAAGCTTTCTTT.

The V and J genes are TRBV6-6 and TRBJ1-2; D gene ambiguous. Germline V CDR1 and CDR2: MNHNY, SVGAGI (reference sequence). The CDR3 is made up of 15 amino acids. Trimming cost V 6 bases and J 3 bases, with 17 bases left between them. CDR3 DNA: TGTGCCAGCAGCCACCCTTTTGCGGACTACTATGGCTACACCTTC. This sequence encodes CASSHPFADYYGYTF.

The J gene is TRBJ2-1, the V gene TRBV18; D remains ambiguous. V lost 6 bases and J 7 bases, leaving 13 bases between the germline ends. The CDR3 totals 13 residues. Germline V gives CDR1 KGHSH, CDR2 LQKENI. For the CDR3, the DNA is TGTGCCAGCTCGTCCACCACTGATAATGAGCAGTTCTTC. Translating it yields CASSSTTDNEQFF.

This clone showed up just a few times. The genes are TRBV2 and TRBJ2-7; D tentatively fits TRBD1 or TRBD2 (5 bases each). Deletions cut 8 bases from V and 6 bases from J, with 8 bases between. The CDR3 is 10 residues long. Germline CDR1 SNHLY, CDR2 FYNNEI. CDR3 region: CASEGSEQYF. CDR3 coding DNA: TGTGCCAGCGAGGGGTCCGAGCAGTACTTC.

Relative to its sample, this clone is medium-sized (0.01 to 0.1%). This chain links TRBV28 with TRBJ1-3; D is undetermined. There are 14 residues in the CDR3. V was clipped by 7 bases and J by 0 bases, with 10 bases between them. Germline-derived CDR1 and CDR2 are MDHEN and SYDVKM. The CDR3 DNA is TGTGCCAGCAACTCGGAAAGCTCTGGAAACACCATATATTTT. Its protein product is CASNSESSGNTIYF.

CDR3 DNA: TGTGCCAGCAGCTTCTCTAATAGCAATCAGCCCCAGCATTTT. Translated: CASSFSNSNQPQHF. The J gene is TRBJ1-5, the V gene TRBV7-9, with unresolved D. V lost 3 bases, J lost 0 bases, and 6 bases lay in between. This CDR3 has 14 amino acids. CDR1 SEHNR and CDR2 FQNEAQ come from the germline V gene (reference sequence).

The V gene is TRBV5-5, the J gene TRBJ2-3; D may match TRBD1 or TRBD2 (5 bases each). The V gene's germline CDR1 is SGHKS and CDR2 YYEKEE (reference sequence). The CDR3 spans 14 residues. The germline V and J ends were trimmed by 1 base and 0 bases, with 6 bases remaining between them. CDR3 residues: CASSLRGSTDTQYF. CDR3 in DNA: TGTGCCAGCAGCTTGCGGGGCAGCACAGATACGCAGTATTTT.